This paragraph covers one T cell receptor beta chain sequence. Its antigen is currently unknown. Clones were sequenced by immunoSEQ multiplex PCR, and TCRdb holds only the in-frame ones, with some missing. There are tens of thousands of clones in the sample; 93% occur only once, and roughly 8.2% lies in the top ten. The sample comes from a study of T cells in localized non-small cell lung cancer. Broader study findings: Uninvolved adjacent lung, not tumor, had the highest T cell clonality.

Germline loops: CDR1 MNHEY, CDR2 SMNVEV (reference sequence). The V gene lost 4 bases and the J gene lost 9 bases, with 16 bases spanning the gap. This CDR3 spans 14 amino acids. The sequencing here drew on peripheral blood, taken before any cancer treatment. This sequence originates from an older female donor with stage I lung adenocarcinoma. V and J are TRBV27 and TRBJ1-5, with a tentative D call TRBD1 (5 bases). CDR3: CASSSTAQSRPQHF. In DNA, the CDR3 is TGTGCCAGCAGTTCGACAGCCCAATCGAGGCCCCAGCATTTT.